This entry is about one T cell receptor beta chain. Its antigen is as yet unknown. The sample comes from a study of T cell responses to AZD1222 COVID-19 vaccine. Findings and caveats of the study: Nearly half of unique spike-specific TCRs reportedly avoided B.1.351 and B.1.1.7 mutated regions. Clonal diversity may have been underestimated in mostly white British donors.

Method: immunoSEQ multiplex PCR; TCRdb's copy keeps in-frame clones and lacks some. The repertoire holds 140,000 to 150,000 clones, with roughly nine tenths as singletons. The TCR was taken from an adult who received the AZD1222 COVID-19 vaccine. The source was peripheral blood, collected 28 days after the second AZD1222 dose.

The CDR3 DNA reads as TGTGCCAGCAGACCAGGGTACGGAGCCAAAAACATTCAGTACTTC. Translation gives CASRPGYGAKNIQYF. V is TRBV2 and J is TRBJ2-4, with D possibly matching TRBD1 (5 bases). The germline V and J ends were trimmed by 6 bases and 0 bases, with 12 bases remaining between them. This CDR3 has 15 residues. Germline values: CDR1 SNHLY, CDR2 FYNNEI.